These T cell receptor beta chains were read from a single sample in a study of regulatory T cells in long-lasting Graves disease. TCRdb ran MiXCR on the multiplex PCR reads and lists one entry per CDR3 protein. In the table there are a few hundred thousand distinct CDR3 sequences, about 13% of which are singletons. This sample also belongs to another study, concerning T cells in Graves' hyperthyroidism and ophthalmopathy.

This specimen consisted of peripheral blood mononuclear cells (PBMCs), obtained at new diagnosis, from a patient treated with antithyroid drugs. These receptors came from a man aged 25 to 45 with Graves disease. The CDR3 runs from the conserved cysteine through the conserved F or W. The D gene is left open where the match is weak. A row's size may be missing; if present it is once, few, many or a size class.

CASSFRTSGSLTDTQYF | TGTGCCAGCAGCTTCAGGACTAGCGGGAGCTTGACAGATACGCAGTATTTT | TRBJ2-3 | TRBD2 | TRBV7-9 | many
CASSNGPYNEQFF | TGTGCCAGTAGTAACGGGCCGTACAATGAGCAGTTCTTC | TRBJ2-1 | NA | TRBV19 | many
CSVETSGPNEQFF | TGCAGCGTTGAGACTAGCGGACCCAATGAGCAGTTCTTC | TRBJ2-1 | TRBD2 | TRBV29-1 | many
CASSFPWGGGGNEQFF | TGTGCCAGCAGCTTCCCCTGGGGAGGAGGTGGCAATGAGCAGTTCTTC | TRBJ2-1 | NA | TRBV9 | NA
CASSPGPREQYF | TGTGCCAGCTCACCCGGACCACGGGAGCAGTACTTC | TRBJ2-7 | NA | TRBV18 | few
CASRGPPSGYEQYF | TGTGCCAGCAGGGGGCCTCCTAGCGGCTACGAGCAGTACTTC | TRBJ2-7 | TRBD2 | TRBV2 | many
CSVDPIPFPGANVLTF | TGCAGCGTTGATCCCATCCCCTTCCCTGGGGCCAACGTCCTGACTTTC | TRBJ2-6 | NA | TRBV29-1 | few
CASSKGGSGAYNEQFF | TGTGCCAGCTCAAAAGGGGGTAGCGGAGCCTACAATGAGCAGTTCTTC | TRBJ2-1 | NA | TRBV11-3 | many
CASSYLGGPYNEQFF | TGTGCCAGCAGCTACTTGGGAGGGCCGTACAATGAGCAGTTCTTC | TRBJ2-1 | TRBD2 | TRBV14 | many
CASSLPSGRGSFNEQFF | TGTGCCAGCAGTTTACCTAGCGGAAGGGGGTCTTTCAATGAGCAGTTCTTC | TRBJ2-1 | NA | TRBV28 | many
CASSLQDRTYTEAFF | TGTGCCAGCAGTCTTCAGGACAGAACCTACACTGAAGCTTTCTTT | TRBJ1-1 | NA | TRBV3-1 | many
CASSLGAGGGYTEAFF | TGCGCCAGCAGCTTGGGAGCAGGGGGCGGGTACACTGAAGCTTTCTTT | TRBJ1-1 | TRBD1 | TRBV11-1 | NA
CASSPLEGNTGELFF | TGTGCCAGCTCACCACTAGAAGGGAACACCGGGGAGCTGTTTTTT | TRBJ2-2 | NA | TRBV18 | few
CSAYQGYSNQPQHF | TGCAGTGCCTATCAGGGGTATAGCAATCAGCCCCAGCATTTT | TRBJ1-5 | NA | TRBV20-1 | many
CASSDRGPVTGELFF | TGCGCCAGCAGCGACCGGGGGCCCGTCACCGGGGAGCTGTTTTTT | TRBJ2-2 | NA | TRBV10-1 | many
CATSRNTQSEGYTF | TGTGCCACCAGCAGAAATACACAGTCCGAGGGCTACACCTTC | TRBJ1-2 | NA | TRBV15 | few
CASSSGLGAFF | TGTGCCAGCAGCTCCGGTCTGGGCGCTTTCTTT | TRBJ1-1 | NA | TRBV3-1 | NA
CASSPTLPGANVLTF | TGTGCCAGCAGCCCGACACTGCCTGGGGCCAACGTCCTGACTTTC | TRBJ2-6 | NA | TRBV7-2 | NA
CASSHWKRGTYEQYF | TGTGCCAGCAGCCACTGGAAAAGGGGTACCTACGAGCAGTACTTC | TRBJ2-7 | NA | TRBV14 | NA
CASSRDAEDTIYF | TGTGCCAGCAGTAGGGACGCCGAGGACACCATATATTTT | TRBJ1-3 | NA | TRBV6-1 | many
CASSLTSGTRQGSYNEQFF | TGTGCCAGCAGCTTAACTAGCGGGACTCGTCAGGGCTCCTACAATGAGCAGTTCTTC | TRBJ2-1 | TRBD2 | TRBV7-9 | few
CASRPTIRGLGHF | TGTGCCAGCAGGCCTACTATCCGGGGATTGGGCCACTTC | TRBJ2-5 | NA | TRBV28 | many
CSGGRAQETQYF | TGCAGCGGGGGGCGGGCCCAAGAGACCCAGTACTTC | TRBJ2-5 | NA | TRBV29-1 | many
CASSLGTTRQFF | TGTGCCAGCAGTCTAGGCACCACCCGGCAGTTCTTC | TRBJ2-1 | NA | TRBV27 | many
CASSQVSGTPADIQYF | TGCGCCAGCAGCCAAGTCTCGGGGACCCCAGCAGACATTCAGTACTTC | TRBJ2-4 | NA | TRBV5-1 | NA
CASTPRTSVSGANVLTF | TGTGCCAGCACCCCACGCACGTCGGTCTCTGGGGCCAACGTCCTGACTTTC | TRBJ2-6 | NA | TRBV11-2 | once
CASSLASDTQYF | TGCGCCAGCAGCTTGGCCTCAGATACGCAGTATTTT | TRBJ2-3 | NA | TRBV5-1 | many
CASSQDVGLGNEQFF | TGTGCCAGCAGCCAAGATGTGGGATTGGGCAATGAGCAGTTCTTC | TRBJ2-1 | NA | TRBV14 | many
CASSYSAGENEKLFF | TGTGCCAGCAGTTACTCTGCAGGGGAAAATGAAAAACTGTTTTTT | TRBJ1-4 | NA | TRBV6-2/TRBV6-3 | NA
CASSPRTGDNEQYF | TGTGCCAGCTCACCCCGGACAGGGGACAACGAGCAGTACTTC | TRBJ2-7 | TRBD1 | TRBV18 | NA
CATSLTGENYGYTF | TGTGCCACCAGCTTAACAGGGGAAAACTATGGCTACACCTTC | TRBJ1-2 | TRBD1 | TRBV7-9 | NA
CASSLGVDYNEQFF | TGTGCCAGCAGTTTAGGGGTCGACTACAATGAGCAGTTCTTC | TRBJ2-1 | NA | TRBV27 | many
CATSSGSSYNEQFF | TGTGCCACCAGTAGCGGGAGCTCCTACAATGAGCAGTTCTTC | TRBJ2-1 | TRBD2 | TRBV24-1 | many
CSATGGLVRTDTQYF | TGCAGTGCCACAGGTGGTCTGGTCCGCACAGATACGCAGTATTTT | TRBJ2-3 | NA | TRBV20-1 | many
CASSHSPSYEQYF | TGTGCCAGCAGTCACTCGCCCTCCTACGAGCAGTACTTC | TRBJ2-7 | NA | TRBV6-1 | few
CASSLKRENYGYTF | TGTGCCAGCAGTTTAAAAAGGGAAAACTATGGCTACACCTTC | TRBJ1-2 | NA | TRBV12-3/TRBV12-4 | many
CASSVGQQNTEAFF | TGTGCCAGCAGCGTAGGCCAGCAGAACACTGAAGCTTTCTTT | TRBJ1-1 | NA | TRBV9 | many
CASSSQTEAFF | TGTGCCAGCAGTTCCCAAACCGAAGCTTTCTTT | TRBJ1-1 | NA | TRBV12-3/TRBV12-4 | many
CASGTGFYTDTQYF | TGTGCTAGTGGTACCGGGTTTTACACAGATACGCAGTATTTT | TRBJ2-3 | NA | TRBV12-5 | many
CASSRQGEGGNYGYTF | TGCGCCAGCAGCCGCCAGGGAGAGGGTGGCAACTATGGCTACACCTTC | TRBJ1-2 | NA | TRBV4-1 | NA
CASSIYTGTASRNEQYF | TGTGCCAGCAGTATCTATACTGGGACAGCCTCTCGGAACGAGCAGTACTTC | TRBJ2-7 | TRBD1 | TRBV10-2 | few
CASNLGQANYGYTF | TGTGCCAGCAACCTTGGACAGGCCAACTATGGCTACACCTTC | TRBJ1-2 | TRBD1 | TRBV5-4 | few
CASSSHNPTRNEQYF | TGCGCCAGCAGCTCCCATAACCCAACGAGGAACGAGCAGTACTTC | TRBJ2-7 | NA | TRBV5-1 | many